The 3 T cell receptor beta chains below come from one sample, sequenced in a study of blood T cell repertoires in COVID-19. Here immunoSEQ multiplex PCR was the method, and the copy in TCRdb shows in-frame clones only, minus some. Here the sample spans roughly 77,000 clones, approximately 85% being singletons. Sample: peripheral blood. Source of these receptors: a human donor in a cohort sampled during active COVID-19.

This chain uses TRBV12-3 or TRBV12-4 with TRBJ2-7; D unresolved. The V gene lost 2 bases and the J gene lost 3 bases, with 8 bases spanning the gap. This CDR3 has 13 residues. CDR3 amino acids: CASSLSTGYEQYF. For the CDR3, the DNA is TGTGCCAGCAGTTTATCCACGGGCTACGAGCAGTACTTC.

The V gene is TRBV23-1, the J gene TRBJ2-7; 10 bases fit TRBD2. TRBV23-1 is treated as an ORF (open reading frame) with a function not yet certain. V trimming: 2 bases; J trimming: 3 bases; junction bases outside the gene matches: 16. The CDR3 runs to 19 residues. The DNA for the CDR3 is TGCGCCAGCAGTCAACAAACCGATACGGGGACTAGCGACCACTACGAGCAGTACTTC. Translation gives CASSQQTDTGTSDHYEQYF.

The V call is TRBV4-2, the J call TRBJ1-1, with 9 bases fitting TRBD1. Germline V CDR1 and CDR2: LGHNA, YNFKEQ. The ends lost 4 bases at V and 2 bases at J; junction bases unmatched: 8. The CDR3 runs to 16 residues. This CDR3 reads CASSPGQGGGNTEAFF. The CDR3 DNA reads TGTGCCAGCAGCCCGGGACAGGGAGGTGGAAACACTGAAGCTTTCTTT.